Shown below are 21 T cell receptor beta chains from a single sample sequenced in a study of T cell clonality in common variable immunodeficiency. Some clones are missing from TCRdb's copy, which holds only in-frame ones; the method was immunoSEQ multiplex PCR. The profile covers approximately 40,000 clones, none occurring a single time. Sequencing was performed on peripheral blood mononuclear cells. The receptors were sampled from a person aged 18 to 69 in good health.

This clone has ten or more counts. The read ends 3 residues early relative to the CDR3; the germline J gene fills the gap. This chain uses TRBV20-1 with TRBJ2-3; TRBD2 matches at 11 bases. Germline V lookup: CDR1 DFQATT, CDR2 SNEGSKA (reference sequence). The V and J ends lost 5 bases and 5 bases, in that order; junction bases with no gene match: 6. This CDR3 comprises 14 residues. CDR3 DNA (partial): TGCAGTGCTGTAGCGGGAGGGAGGGGAGATACG. Its protein product is CSAVAGGRGDT. The full CDR3 sequence reads CSAVAGGRGDTQYF.

This clone was detected a few times. With the read ending 3 residues before the CDR3 end, the germline J gene is used to fill in that end. The chain recombines TRBV5-1 with TRBJ1-4; maybe TRBD1 (5 bases). Germline loops: CDR1 SGHRS, CDR2 YFSETQ. V was cut by 3 bases and J by 5 bases, with 14 bases left in between. The length of the CDR3 is 15 residues. CDR3 residues: CASSYLGVKNEKLFF. CDR3 DNA (partial): TGCGCCAGCAGCTATTTAGGGGTAAAAAATGAAAAA.

This clone has ten or more counts. Read sequence stops 3 residues before the CDR3 end, and the germline J gene provides the missing end. The chain links TRBV6-2 or TRBV6-3 to TRBJ1-4, with TRBD1 as a possible D gene (5 bases). V was cut by 6 bases and J by 1 base, with 12 bases left in between. The CDR3 has 15 amino acids. Germline-derived CDR1 and CDR2 are MNHEY and SVGEGT. Partial CDR3 DNA: TGTGCCAGCAGGACGTATCAGGGAACTAATGAAAAA. This encodes CASRTYQGTNEK. The entire CDR3 protein reads CASRTYQGTNEKLFF.

This clone showed up many times. The read gets to within 3 residues of the CDR3 end, and the germline J gene fills in the rest. The rearrangement uses TRBV5-1 and TRBJ1-1; D is uncertain. This CDR3 has 13 residues. Per the germline V gene, CDR1 is SGHRS and CDR2 is YFSETQ. With 4 bases removed from V and 1 base from J, the gap between germline ends came to 8 bases. The CDR3 DNA, read in part, is TGCGCCAGCAGCACCCTAAGGAACACTGAA. Residues: CASSTLRNTE. Given in full, the CDR3 is CASSTLRNTEAFF.

This clone occurred many times. The sequenced fragment ends 3 residues before the CDR3 boundary, so the rest is inferred from the germline J gene. The rearrangement links TRBV30 to TRBJ1-1, with TRBD1 identical over 7 bases. V dropped 5 bases and J dropped 0; count of bases not matched to a gene: 6. CDR1 and CDR2 from the germline V gene are GTSNPN and SVGIG (reference sequence). The CDR3 loop spans 14 amino acids. The part of the CDR3 DNA that was read is TGTGCCTGGGGACAGGAAACCATGAACACTGAA. It codes for CAWGQETMNTE. The complete CDR3 protein is CAWGQETMNTEAFF.

This clone was found many times. The read finishes 3 residues shy of the CDR3 end, and the germline J gene is used to complete it. The chain couples TRBV2 to TRBJ1-4, with D possibly TRBD1 on 6 matching bases. Trimming pared 1 base from V and 5 bases from J, leaving 20 bases between. Germline V lookup: CDR1 SNHLY, CDR2 FYNNEI. This CDR3 is 18 amino acids long. The chain's CDR3 is CASSEDGQGRASNEKLFF. The sequenced part of the CDR3 DNA is TGTGCCAGCAGTGAAGATGGGCAGGGGAGGGCCTCAAATGAAAAA.

This clone was found a few times. The read halts 3 residues ahead of the CDR3 end, with the missing end drawn from the germline J gene. This sequence joins TRBV10-2 and TRBJ2-7; 11 positions match TRBD2. The CDR3 consists of 14 residues. V gave up 7 bases and J gave up 0 bases; unmatched junction bases: 2. Germline CDR1 reads WSHSY; CDR2 reads SAAADI. CDR3 region: CASKLAGVSYEQYF. CDR3 DNA, as far as it was read: TGCGCCAGCAAACTAGCGGGGGTCTCCTACGAG.

This clone was recorded at least ten times. The observed sequence ends 3 residues before the CDR3 terminus, with the missing tail filled in from the germline J gene. The V and J genes are TRBV5-6 and TRBJ2-3; no clear D gene. V lost 2 bases and J lost 5, with 12 bases in between. Germline loops: CDR1 SGHDT, CDR2 YYEEEE. The CDR3 consists of 14 residues. This chain's CDR3 is CASSLVAVRDTQYF. CDR3 DNA, as far as it was read: TGTGCCAGCAGCTTAGTCGCGGTCAGAGATACG.

This clone was recorded at least ten times. From the germline J gene comes the end of the CDR3, since the read stops 3 residues before it. The chain employs TRBV5-1 and TRBJ2-1; 9 bases are a match to TRBD2. V lost 4 bases, J lost 6 bases, and 14 bases stayed unmatched. CDR3 length: 17 residues. In germline, CDR1 is SGHRS, CDR2 YFSETQ. CDR3 sequence: CASSRTSSGMSVNEQFF. CDR3 DNA (partial): TGCGCCAGCAGCAGAACCTCTAGCGGGATGTCGGTCAATGAG.

This clone was picked up many times. The CDR3 end is not reached by the read, which stops 3 residues before it; the germline J gene fills it in. The chain has TRBV4-1 and TRBJ2-5; 7 bases line up with TRBD1. The CDR3 runs to 15 residues. V lost 3 bases to trimming and J lost 2 bases; unmatched junction nucleotides: 6. CDR1 MGHRA and CDR2 YSYEKL come from the germline V gene. The CDR3 sequence is CASSHPGQTQETQYF. CDR3 DNA, as far as it was read: TGCGCCAGCAGCCATCCGGGACAGACTCAAGAGACC.

This clone was observed at least ten times. The CDR3 end lies 3 residues beyond the end of the read and is filled in from the germline J gene. This chain joins TRBV20-1 and TRBJ2-7; D is undetermined. CDR1 is DFQATT and CDR2 is SNEGSKA in the germline V gene (reference sequence). V was shortened by 4 bases and J by 4 bases, with 20 bases between the two germline ends. CDR3 size: 15 residues. Partial CDR3 DNA: TGCAGTGCTACACAAAGGCCCAACGCGGTGTACGAG. Protein product: CSATQRPNAVYE. The full CDR3 sequence reads CSATQRPNAVYEQYF.

This clone was counted a few times. This may stem from a read error, because a much larger clone lies one nucleotide away. The read terminates 3 residues before the CDR3 end, so the remaining end is supplied by the germline J gene. The genes are TRBV20-1 and TRBJ1-5; TRBD1 agrees at 8 bases. The CDR3 runs to 13 residues. Germline V gives CDR1 DFQATT, CDR2 SNEGSKA (reference sequence). CDR3 DNA, as far as it was read: TGTTCTGCAGGGGGCATTGGGAGTCAGCCC. It translates to CSAGGIGSQP. From start to end, the CDR3 is CSAGGIGSQPQHF.

At least ten counts were recorded for this clone. The read terminates 3 residues before the CDR3 end, so the remaining end is supplied by the germline J gene. The chain links TRBV23-1 to TRBJ2-4; D is unresolved. TRBV23-1 belongs to the ORF category, with a function that is uncertain. Trimming stripped 4 bases from V and 1 base from J, with 14 bases between. CDR3 length equals 16 residues. Here the CDR3 reads CASSLLRGPAKNIQYF. The CDR3 bases that were read are TGCGCCAGCAGTCTGTTACGCGGCCCTGCCAAAAACATT.

This clone was recorded many times. The read comes to an end 3 residues before the CDR3 does, leaving the germline J gene to fill in the end. V gene TRBV28 combines with J gene TRBJ1-1; perhaps TRBD1 as D (5 bases). Germline V lookup: CDR1 MDHEN, CDR2 SYDVKM. V lost 1 base and J lost 3, with 12 bases in between. This CDR3 has 15 amino acids. The sequenced part of the CDR3 DNA is TGTGCCAGCAGTTTATATGCGGCGGGGGACACTGAA. Amino acids: CASSLYAAGDTE. The whole CDR3 is CASSLYAAGDTEAFF. Full variable domain (missing parts from reference TRBV28 and TRBJ1-1): DVKVTQSSRYLVKRTGEKVFLECVQDMDHENMFWYRQDPGLGLRLIYFSYDVKMKEKGDIPEGYSVSREKKERFSLILESASTNQTSMYLCASSLYAAGDTEAFFGQGTRLTVV.

This clone appeared a few times. Read coverage stops 3 residues before the CDR3 terminus; the germline J gene supplies the remainder. The chain joins TRBV29-1 to TRBJ2-5; 8 positions match TRBD2. Unmatched junction bases numbered 11, after V lost 6 bases and J lost 5 bases. Per germline, CDR1 SQVTM and CDR2 ANQGSEA. The CDR3 is 14 residues long. The CDR3 sequence is CSVDLAGRGETQYF. The sequenced part of the CDR3 DNA is TGCAGCGTGGACCTAGCGGGCCGGGGGGAGACC. The full variable domain, in which reference TRBV29-1 and TRBJ2-5 provide the parts outside the CDR3, is SAVISQKPSRDICQRGTSLTIQCQVDSQVTMMFWYRQQPGQSLTLIATANQGSEATYESGFVIDKFPISRPNLTFSTLTVSNMSPEDSSIYLCSVDLAGRGETQYFGPGTRLLVL.

This clone was counted many times. Read sequence stops 3 residues before the CDR3 end, and the germline J gene provides the missing end. The genes are TRBV12-3 or TRBV12-4 and TRBJ2-3, with D tentatively TRBD2 (6 bases). V lost 3 bases and J lost 2, with 18 bases in between. There are 17 residues in the CDR3. The part of the CDR3 DNA that was read is TGTGCCAGCAGTTTCCCCGGGACTTTGTTCGTCACAGATACG. It specifies CASSFPGTLFVTDT. The full CDR3 sequence reads CASSFPGTLFVTDTQYF.

This clone was seen many times. The observed sequence ends 3 residues before the CDR3 terminus, with the missing tail filled in from the germline J gene. The chain is built from TRBV9 and TRBJ2-1, with 11 bases that match TRBD1. J lost 6 bases, V lost 0 bases, and 2 bases had no gene match. CDR1 is SGDLS, CDR2 YYNGEE, per germline. The CDR3 consists of 15 residues. CDR3 amino acids: CASSVDGQGANEQFF. The DNA read from the CDR3 is TGTGCCAGCAGCGTAGATGGACAGGGGGCCAATGAG.

In this sample, this clone turned up many times. Coverage ceases 3 residues before the CDR3 finishes, and the germline J gene fills in the end. The chain employs TRBV7-2 and TRBJ1-1; a weak D match, TRBD1 (6 bases). Germline CDR1 is SGHTA and CDR2 is FQGNSA. V was shortened by 3 bases and J by 0 bases, with 8 bases between the two germline ends. The CDR3 has 14 amino acids. The CDR3 protein is CASSLGALNTEAFF. The covered CDR3 bases are TGTGCCAGCAGCTTGGGGGCACTGAACACTGAA.

This clone was seen many times. The CDR3 end lies 3 residues beyond the end of the read and is filled in from the germline J gene. The chain has TRBV18 and TRBJ2-3; TRBD2 might be the D (7 bases). Trimming took 2 bases from V and 4 from J, leaving 13 bases between them. The CDR3 is made up of 15 amino acids. CDR1 KGHSH and CDR2 LQKENI come from the germline V gene. The DNA read from the CDR3 is TGTGCCAGCTCACCATGGGGGGGCTTGGCAGATACG. Its protein product is CASSPWGGLADT. The whole CDR3 reads CASSPWGGLADTQYF.

This clone was detected ten times or more. The read terminates 3 residues ahead of where the CDR3 ends, so the germline J gene completes it. V is TRBV4-1 and J is TRBJ1-2; 8 positions match TRBD1. CDR3 length: 17 residues. Per germline, CDR1 MGHRA and CDR2 YSYEKL. V shed 1 base and J 6 bases; nucleotides not matched to a gene: 13. The part of the CDR3 DNA that was read is TGCGCCAGCAGCCAAGGGCTCAGGGGGCGCGGGCAAGATGGC. Its protein product is CASSQGLRGRGQDG. The whole CDR3 protein reads CASSQGLRGRGQDGYTF.

This clone appeared many times. The CDR3 extends 3 residues past the end of the read, so its final part is completed from the germline J gene. The chain uses TRBV30 and TRBJ2-7; D is possibly TRBD1 (6 bases). V dropped 2 bases and J dropped 3 bases, with 11 bases sitting between them. Germline V gene data show CDR1 as GTSNPN and CDR2 as SVGIG (reference sequence). The length of the CDR3 is 13 residues. Here the CDR3 reads CAWSMGHYYEQYF. The CDR3 bases that were read are TGTGCCTGGAGTATGGGACACTACTACGAG.